The 7 T cell receptor beta chains below come from one sample, sequenced in a study of glioma-infiltrating T cells after dendritic cell vaccination. Sequenced by immunoSEQ multiplex PCR; TCRdb stores in-frame clones only, minus some. The repertoire holds fewer than 85,000 clones, 70% to 90% seen once, with 3% to 3.5% in the top ten. Sample: blood, taken before dendritic cell vaccination. The receptors were sampled from a human donor with glioblastoma.

This chain links TRBV29-1 with TRBJ2-7; 8 bases are shared with TRBD1. CDR1 SQVTM and CDR2 ANQGSEA come from the germline V gene. The V gene end was trimmed by 7 bases and the J gene end by 6 bases; junction bases not matched to a gene: 14. This CDR3 comprises 14 residues. The CDR3 protein is CSAAGQGGFSEQYF. CDR3 DNA: TGCAGCGCCGCAGGACAGGGTGGTTTTTCCGAGCAGTACTTC.

The V and J genes are TRBV30 and TRBJ2-1; D perhaps matches TRBD2 (5 bases). There are 11 residues in the CDR3. Trimming removed 3 bases at V and 8 bases at J, with 8 bases between. Per germline, CDR1 GTSNPN and CDR2 SVGIG (reference sequence). The CDR3 sequence: CAWSRTDEQFF. The CDR3 nucleotides read TGTGCCTGGAGCCGGACTGATGAGCAGTTCTTC. The variable domain in full, with the rest retrieved from reference TRBV30 and TRBJ2-1, is SQTIHQWPATLVQPVGSPLSLECTVEGTSNPNLYWYRQAAGRGLQLLFYSVGIGQISSEVPQNLSASRPQDRQFILSSKKLLLSDSGFYLCAWSRTDEQFFGPGTRLTVL.

The chain uses TRBV6-6 and TRBJ2-7; 9 bases agree with TRBD1. V was clipped by 0 bases and J by 7 bases; unmatched bases: 7. CDR1 is MNHNY, CDR2 SVGAGI, per germline (reference sequence). CDR3 length: 15 amino acids. The CDR3 bases are TGTGCCAGCAGTTACTCCGGGACAGGGCAGGTGGAGCAGTACTTC. Its protein is CASSYSGTGQVEQYF.

This chain connects TRBV30 to TRBJ1-2, with D possibly matching TRBD1 (6 bases). Germline V gene sequence: CDR1 GTSNPN, CDR2 SVGIG (reference sequence). Trimming took off 6 bases at V and 8 bases at J, with 19 bases between the two ends. This CDR3 has 13 amino acids. Written as DNA, the CDR3 is TGTGCCTGCTCAGACGGACAGTGGGAAGGCTACACCTTC. This gives the protein CACSDGQWEGYTF.

This rearrangement joins TRBV10-3 to TRBJ1-1; D is unclear. The CDR3 runs 12 residues. Trimming took 3 bases from V and 2 from J, leaving 4 bases between them. Germline loops: CDR1 ENHRY, CDR2 SYGVKD. The CDR3 nucleotides are TGTGCCATCAGTGACAGTAACACTGAAGCTTTCTTT. The encoded protein is CAISDSNTEAFF.

This clone has a single count. V usage is TRBV2 and J usage is TRBJ1-5; possible D gene TRBD1, 6 bases. V shed 5 bases and J shed 9 bases, with 17 bases lying between them. CDR1 SNHLY and CDR2 FYNNEI come from the germline V gene. The CDR3 runs to 14 residues. This CDR3 reads CASSTDRLASPQHF. In DNA, the CDR3 is TGTGCCAGCAGTACCGACAGGCTGGCGTCGCCCCAGCATTTT. Full variable domain (remainder filled in from reference TRBV2 and TRBJ1-5): EPEVTQTPSHQVTQMGQEVILRCVPISNHLYFYWYRQILGQKVEFLVSFYNNEISEKSEIFDDQFSVERPDGSNFTLKIRSTKLEDSAMYFCASSTDRLASPQHFGDGTRLSIL.

This clone was seen once. The rearrangement joins TRBV19 to TRBJ1-4; 7 bases map to TRBD1. Germline V lookup: CDR1 LNHDA, CDR2 SQIVND (reference sequence). The CDR3 runs to 14 residues. The ends lost 6 bases at V and 8 bases at J; junction bases unmatched: 9. The CDR3 is CASSSRDSGEKLFF. The CDR3 nucleotides read TGTGCCAGTAGCTCCCGGGACAGCGGCGAAAAACTGTTTTTT.